Listed here are 10 T cell receptor beta chains from one sample, sequenced in a study of shared clonotypes between healthy human individuals. Some clones are missing from TCRdb's copy, which holds only in-frame ones; the method was immunoSEQ multiplex PCR. The sample consists of about 1.1 million clones, approximately 80% of them appearing once. The sequenced sample was memory CD4+ T cells from PBMCs. As to subset: CD45RA-negative fraction. The source of these receptors is a young man in good health. Some clones in this sample may be carry-over from other donors' samples.

This clone showed up just once. V is TRBV28 and J is TRBJ2-2, with D tentatively TRBD1 (6 bases). V lost 7 bases, J lost 5 bases, and 11 bases lay in between. Germline V gene lookup returns CDR1 MDHEN and CDR2 SYDVKM. The CDR3 extends over 13 amino acids. The CDR3 protein is CASIGTQTGELFF. CDR3 in DNA: TGTGCCAGCATCGGGACACAGACCGGGGAGCTGTTTTTT.

The rearrangement joins TRBV29-1 to TRBJ2-5; no reliable D call. The J call is in doubt because the DNA end fits TRBJ2-7 better. Germline CDR1 SQVTM, CDR2 ANQGSEA. This CDR3 comprises 12 residues. In nucleotides, the CDR3 is TGCAGCGTACTCTATGCCACCTACGAGCAGTACTTC. It translates to CSVLYATYEQYF.

The CDR3 region is CASSPGTSGSLGELFF. In DNA, the CDR3 is TGTGCCAGCAGCCCCGGGACTAGCGGGAGTCTCGGGGAGCTGTTTTTT. V usage is TRBV7-9 and J usage is TRBJ2-2; TRBD2 matches 14 bases. This CDR3 spans 16 amino acids. The ends lost 5 bases at V and 7 bases at J; junction bases unmatched: 6. Per the germline V gene, CDR1 is SEHNR and CDR2 is FQNEAQ (reference sequence). The whole variable domain, remainder taken from reference TRBV7-9 and TRBJ2-2, is DTGVSQNPRHKITKRGQNVTFRCDPISEHNRLYWYRQTLGQGPEFLTYFQNEAQLEKSRLLSDRFSAERPKGSFSTLEIQRTEQGDSAMYLCASSPGTSGSLGELFFGEGSRLTVL.

As regards this clone: The junction differs from germline at one of its ends, possibly a read error. DNA of the CDR3: TGTGCCAGCAGTTATGTAGCAGGGGGCAACCAGCCCCAGCATTTT. Its protein product is CASSYVAGGNQPQHF. The chain uses TRBV6-5 and TRBJ1-5; 8 nucleotides align to TRBD1. The CDR3 is 15 residues long. CDR1 and CDR2 (germline): MNHEY, SVGAGI.

The chain combines TRBV9 with TRBJ2-5; TRBD2 is a possible D gene (6 bases). This CDR3 region has 15 residues. The V gene's germline CDR1 is SGDLS and CDR2 YYNGEE. Trimming stripped 0 bases from V and 3 bases from J, with 12 bases between. In nucleotides, the CDR3 is TGTGCCAGCAGCGTAGTAGCGGAAACGAAAGAGACCCAGTACTTC. This encodes CASSVVAETKETQYF. Complete variable domain (other parts from reference TRBV9 and TRBJ2-5): DSGVTQTPKHLITATGQRVTLRCSPRSGDLSVYWYQQSLDQGLQFLIQYYNGEERAKGNILERFSAQQFPDLHSELNLSSLELGDSALYFCASSVVAETKETQYFGPGTRLLVL.

CDR3 DNA sequence: TGTGCCAGCAGCTTAGGGGGAACGACAGGAATGGAGACCCAGTACTTC. Translating it yields CASSLGGTTGMETQYF. This rearrangement joins TRBV11-3 to TRBJ2-5; maybe TRBD1 (6 bases). Between the trimmed V and J ends, which lost 1 base and 5 bases, there was a span of 17 bases. Germline V gene lookup returns CDR1 SGHNT and CDR2 YENEEA. The CDR3 has 16 residues.

CDR3 sequence reads: CASSHLTPAGGTGELFF. The CDR3 DNA reads TGCGCCAGCAGCCACCTTACCCCAGCGGGAGGGACCGGGGAGCTGTTTTTT. The chain has TRBV4-3 and TRBJ2-2, with 10 bases that match TRBD2. This CDR3 comprises 17 residues. Germline CDR1 and CDR2: LGHNA and YSLEER. With V trimmed by 3 bases and J by 5 bases, 9 bases remained unmatched.

As concerns this clone: This may be a read error: a much more frequent sequence differs by one nucleotide. The sample holds other DNA sequences that translate to the same CDR3. CDR3 region: CASSLVYEQYF. The CDR3 DNA is TGTGCCAGCAGCTTAGTTTACGAGCAGTACTTC. The rearrangement joins TRBV7-2 to TRBJ2-7; D not resolved. The germline CDR1 and CDR2 sequences are SGHTA and FQGNSA. With 1 base removed from V and 4 bases from J, the gap between germline ends came to 2 bases. The CDR3 spans 11 residues.

The CDR3 DNA reads as TGCGCCAGCAGCTTGGAGCTAGGGTCGGGAAACACCATATATTTT. Amino acid sequence: CASSLELGSGNTIYF. This chain joins TRBV5-1 and TRBJ1-3; D call uncertain. CDR3 length: 15 residues. V was pared by 0 bases and J by 4 bases, with 11 bases between. Germline V CDR1 and CDR2: SGHRS, YFSETQ. The whole variable domain, filled in from reference TRBV5-1 and TRBJ1-3, reads KAGVTQTPRYLIKTRGQQVTLSCSPISGHRSVSWYQQTPGQGLQFLFEYFSETQRNKGNFPGRFSGRQFSNSRSEMNVSTLELGDSALYLCASSLELGSGNTIYFGEGSWLTVV.

The chain combines TRBV7-2 with TRBJ2-1; D is uncertain. The CDR3 loop spans 14 amino acids. Germline-derived CDR1 and CDR2 are SGHTA and FQGNSA. Trimming removed 5 bases at V and 4 bases at J, with 12 bases between. The CDR3 spells CASSPHLSYNEQFF. In DNA form, the CDR3 reads TGTGCCAGCAGCCCCCACCTCAGTTACAATGAGCAGTTCTTC.